Below are 6 T cell receptor beta chains sequenced from a single sample in a study of control samples from healthy donors and cancer patients. Repertoires were generated with immunoSEQ multiplex PCR, while TCRdb's copy carries only in-frame clones and drops some. The profile covers more than 20,000 clones, with just over 90% appearing a single time and 13% taken by the ten largest. Sample: PBMCs. These receptors were collected from a man in his fifties or sixties with lung cancer.

CDR3 nucleotide sequence: TGTGCCACCGGGGAGGGGTACGAGCAGTACTTC. Amino acid sequence: CATGEGYEQYF. This chain connects TRBV24-1 to TRBJ2-7; 7 bases map to TRBD2. This CDR3 comprises 11 residues. Trimming took 9 bases from V and 4 from J; bases not matched to a gene: 2. Germline V gives CDR1 KGHDR, CDR2 SFDVKD.

J is TRBJ2-5 and V is TRBV7-6; no definite D call. Germline V lookup: CDR1 SGHVS, CDR2 FNYEAQ. V lost 1 base and J lost 5, with 5 bases in between. The CDR3 has 12 residues. CDR3 sequence: CASSLGSETQYF. The DNA for the CDR3 is TGTGCCAGCAGCTTAGGATCCGAGACCCAGTACTTC.

The CDR3 DNA sequence: TGTGCCAGCAGGGGGACAGGGAGTTTGGAAGAGACCCAGTACTTC. Translation: CASRGTGSLEETQYF. The chain joins TRBV2 to TRBJ2-5, with 9 bases fitting TRBD1. The CDR3 spans 15 residues. Germline values: CDR1 SNHLY, CDR2 FYNNEI. The trim removed 6 bases at V and 3 bases at J, leaving 8 bases unmatched.

J is TRBJ2-7 and V is TRBV5-1, with D uncertain. Looked up from germline, CDR1 is SGHRS and CDR2 is YFSETQ. The CDR3 sequence is 15 residues long. V was trimmed by 4 bases and J by 0 bases, leaving 14 bases between them. The CDR3 loop is CASSVDGSSSYEQYF. CDR3 in DNA: TGCGCCAGCAGCGTGGACGGGTCTAGCTCCTACGAGCAGTACTTC.

The genes are TRBV5-6 and TRBJ2-1; TRBD2 matches at 13 bases. V gave up 4 bases and J gave up 9 bases; unmatched junction bases: 13. There are 17 residues in the CDR3. CDR1 SGHDT and CDR2 YYEEEE come from the germline V gene. The CDR3 sequence is CASSPRPGLAGIFEQFF. CDR3 in DNA: TGTGCCAGCAGCCCAAGACCGGGACTAGCGGGGATTTTTGAGCAGTTCTTC. Variable domain in full (rest from reference TRBV5-6 and TRBJ2-1): DAGVTQSPTHLIKTRGQQVTLRCSPKSGHDTVSWYQQALGQGPQFIFQYYEEEERQRGNFPDRFSGHQFPNYSSELNVNALLLGDSALYLCASSPRPGLAGIFEQFFGPGTRLTVL.

CDR3 coding DNA: TGTGCCAGCAGTTTTTTGCAGGGGAGCAATCAGCCCCAGCATTTT. Residues: CASSFLQGSNQPQHF. The chain recombines TRBV6-6 with TRBJ1-5, with D maybe TRBD1 (6 bases). Germline CDR1 reads MNHNY; CDR2 reads SVGAGI (reference sequence). There are 15 residues in the CDR3. Trimming stripped 4 bases from V and 1 base from J, with 11 bases between.